The 10 T cell receptor beta chains below all came from one sample that was sequenced in a study of tumor-infiltrating lymphocytes in primary liver carcinoma. Production of TCR beta cDNA used around 500 ng total RNA together with a constant-region primer. Three-round nested multiplex PCR performed with slightly modified ARM-PCR produced the TCR beta libraries. In the first two PCR rounds, TRBV1-TRBV30 forward primers were paired with a C-beta reverse primer, and each round lasted roughly 9 cycles. TCRdb redid the calling of the multiplex PCR reads with MiXCR, one entry per CDR3 protein. The repertoire holds about 320,000 distinct CDR3 sequences, roughly two thirds seen once, with approximately 9.4% in the top ten. Extraction also yielded germline DNA, while blood RNA was obtained from unsorted whole blood. Sequenced input: peripheral blood. The origin of the receptors is a man aged 40-50 years with primary liver carcinoma and hepatitis B virus infection.

The V gene is TRBV28, the J gene TRBJ2-7; possibly TRBD1 for D (6 bases). V lost 3 bases and J lost 0, with 18 bases in between. Germline CDR1 reads MDHEN; CDR2 reads SYDVKM. This CDR3 region has 17 residues. The CDR3 here is CASSFSRQGTYSYEQYF. The CDR3 DNA follows: TGTGCCAGCAGTTTTTCGCGTCAGGGGACCTACTCCTACGAGCAGTACTTC.

The J gene is TRBJ2-1, the V gene TRBV24-1; D unresolved. Germline V lookup: CDR1 KGHDR, CDR2 SFDVKD. The CDR3 consists of 17 residues. Trimming took off 3 bases at V and 1 base at J, with 15 bases between the two ends. CDR3 coding DNA: TGTGCCACCAGTGATGCCCCTCCGGCAGGATCCTACAATGAGCAGTTCTTC. Its translation: CATSDAPPAGSYNEQFF.

As concerns this clonotype: One junction end disagrees with the germline gene, perhaps due to a read error. V and J are TRBV12-3 or TRBV12-4 and TRBJ2-7; tentative D call: TRBD2 (5 bases). The CDR3 is made up of 15 amino acids. The CDR3 region is CASSSVGSRIYAQYF. CDR3 nucleotide sequence: TGTGCCAGCAGCTCCGTTGGGAGCCGGATCTACGCGCAGTACTTC.

Comments on this clonotype: Since a much larger clone is just one base distant, this may be a read error. The V call is TRBV12-3 or TRBV12-4, the J call TRBJ1-3; 7 nucleotides match TRBD1. The CDR3 covers 17 residues. The V and J ends lost 6 bases and 4 bases, in that order; junction bases with no gene match: 15. The DNA for the CDR3 is TGTGCCAGCAGAAAAACAGGGGAGGACCGAACCGGAAACACCATATATTTT. Amino acids: CASRKTGEDRTGNTIYF.

This clonotype was seen more than once but under ten times. A much larger clonotype is one base distant, so this may be a read error. The chain combines TRBV12-3 or TRBV12-4 with TRBJ1-1, with D possibly being TRBD1 (6 bases). The CDR3 covers 14 residues. The CDR3 coding sequence is TGTGCCAGCAGTTTGGCAGGGGCGCACACTGAAGTTTTCTTT. It is translated as CASSLAGAHTEVFF.

This clonotype was recorded at least ten times. The V and J genes are TRBV6-5 and TRBJ2-3, with TRBD2 as a possible D gene (6 bases). This CDR3 region has 18 residues. The V gene's germline CDR1 is MNHEY and CDR2 SVGAGI. V gave up 2 bases and J gave up 0 bases, with 18 bases separating them. CDR3 loop: CASSYGPRGNPSTDTQYF. CDR3 sequence (DNA): TGTGCCAGCAGTTACGGCCCGCGGGGTAACCCTAGCACAGATACGCAGTATTTT.

This chain uses TRBV5-1 with TRBJ2-1; 9 nucleotides match TRBD2. V shed 5 bases and J 8 bases; nucleotides not matched to a gene: 11. Germline V gives CDR1 SGHRS, CDR2 YFSETQ. The CDR3 sequence is 15 residues long. The DNA of the CDR3 is TGCGCCAGCAGGCCCCAATTAGCGGGAGTCCATGAGCAGTTCTTC. Protein product: CASRPQLAGVHEQFF.

This clonotype was counted once. A much more abundant neighbour one base away suggests this may be a read error. The chain is built from TRBV5-5 and TRBJ2-5; TRBD2 matches at 7 bases. CDR3 size: 15 residues. Germline V gene data show CDR1 as SGHKS and CDR2 as YYEKEE (reference sequence). After removal of 4 bases from V and 5 bases from J, the junction contained 11 bases not matched to a gene. CDR3 protein: CASSQEVGGLETQYF. CDR3 coding DNA: TGTGCCAGCAGCCAAGAAGTGGGAGGGTTGGAGACCCAGTACTTC.

The V and J genes are TRBV2 and TRBJ2-2, with a possible D match to TRBD1 (5 bases). The V gene's germline CDR1 is SNHLY and CDR2 FYNNEI. V shed 3 bases and J shed 7 bases, with 6 bases lying between them. The CDR3 totals 12 residues. CDR3 in amino acids: CASSDRVGELFF. DNA for the CDR3: TGTGCCAGCAGTGACAGGGTCGGGGAGCTGTTTTTT.

Comments on this clonotype: This may arise from a read error, as a much more abundant clone is one base away. The genes are TRBV4-3 and TRBJ1-2, with D perhaps TRBD1 (6 bases). This CDR3 has 15 residues. CDR1 and CDR2 from the germline V gene are LGHNA and YSLEER. V was cut by 5 bases and J by 4 bases, with 17 bases left in between. CDR3 DNA: TGCGCCAGCAGCTTATATAAGGGGGACACCTATGGCTACACCTTC. Its translation is CASSLYKGDTYGYTF.